The 29 T cell receptor beta chains in this list originate from one sample, sequenced in a study of blood T cell repertoires in COVID-19. TCRdb keeps only in-frame clones here, not all; method: immunoSEQ multiplex PCR. This sample yields a few hundred thousand clones, of which around 86% are seen a single time; about 4.2% belongs to the top ten. Material: PBMCs or T cells enriched from blood (not recorded which). The source is a man aged 30-40 years who had recovered from COVID-19.

The V and J genes are TRBV3-1 (or the pseudogene TRBV3-2) and TRBJ1-1, with 10 positions matching TRBD1. Germline lookup yields CDR1 LGHDT and CDR2 YNNKEL (reference sequence). Unmatched junction bases numbered 5, after V lost 5 bases and J lost 5 bases. This CDR3 has 14 residues. CDR3 residues: CASSSTGGGTEAFF. CDR3 sequence (DNA): TGTGCCAGCAGCTCGACAGGGGGCGGAACTGAAGCTTTCTTT.

The chain combines TRBV5-1 with TRBJ2-1; perhaps TRBD2 as D (5 bases). The CDR3 length is 15 residues. Germline assignment: CDR1 SGHRS and CDR2 YFSETQ. Trimming shortened V by 2 bases and J by 5 bases, and 14 bases separated the two germline ends. In DNA, the CDR3 is TGCGCCAGCAGCTTACTACCTCCGGGGAACAATGAGCAGTTCTTC. Amino acids: CASSLLPPGNNEQFF.

The chain links TRBV11-2 to TRBJ1-2; 7 bases line up with TRBD1. V lost 5 bases to trimming and J lost 4 bases; unmatched junction nucleotides: 16. The CDR3 is 17 residues long. Germline V gene sequence: CDR1 SGHAT, CDR2 FQNNGV. This chain's CDR3 is CASSATLEGARAYGYTF. CDR3 in DNA: TGTGCCAGCAGCGCCACCCTCGAGGGGGCGCGGGCCTATGGCTACACCTTC.

With respect to this clone: Other DNA sequences from this sample encode an identical CDR3 as well. The rearrangement joins TRBV18 to TRBJ2-7; 8 bases align to TRBD1. Germline V lookup: CDR1 KGHSH, CDR2 LQKENI. Germline trimming cut 2 bases from V and 1 base from J; bases unmatched to any gene: 1. This CDR3 has 14 residues. CDR3 residues: CASSPGTGSYEQYF. Here the CDR3 DNA reads TGTGCCAGCTCACCAGGGACAGGATCCTACGAGCAGTACTTC.

The rearrangement joins TRBV10-3 to TRBJ1-1; D is perhaps TRBD1 (6 bases). The CDR3 totals 14 residues. Trimming left V 4 bases short and J 4 bases short, with 13 bases between. Germline V gene data show CDR1 as ENHRY and CDR2 as SYGVKD. CDR3 residues: CAISGVGGGTEAFF. The CDR3 DNA follows: TGTGCCATCAGTGGGGTAGGGGGTGGCACTGAAGCTTTCTTT.

The chain couples TRBV7-6 to TRBJ2-5, with 14 bases matching TRBD2. The CDR3 length is 15 residues. Germline CDR1 reads SGHVS; CDR2 reads FNYEAQ. V lost 5 bases, J lost 5 bases, and 4 bases stayed unmatched. CDR3 amino acids: CASSPGLAGVETQYF. The CDR3 DNA reads as TGTGCCAGCAGCCCGGGACTAGCGGGAGTGGAGACCCAGTACTTC.

The chain has TRBV9 and TRBJ2-5; 13 bases are shared with TRBD2. The CDR3 contains 16 residues. After removal of 3 bases from V and 5 bases from J, the junction contained 7 bases not matched to a gene. Germline values: CDR1 SGDLS, CDR2 YYNGEE. The CDR3 DNA reads as TGTGCCAGCAGCGCCATTGGACTAGCGGGAGCGGAGACCCAGTACTTC. This gives the protein CASSAIGLAGAETQYF. Variable domain in full (rest from reference TRBV9 and TRBJ2-5): DSGVTQTPKHLITATGQRVTLRCSPRSGDLSVYWYQQSLDQGLQFLIQYYNGEERAKGNILERFSAQQFPDLHSELNLSSLELGDSALYFCASSAIGLAGAETQYFGPGTRLLVL.

This chain links TRBV30 with TRBJ2-1; 8 bases line up with TRBD2. The V segment lost 1 base and the J segment 6 bases; nucleotides outside the gene matches: 11. Germline V gives CDR1 GTSNPN, CDR2 SVGIG (reference sequence). CDR3 size: 16 residues. As DNA, the CDR3 is TGTGCCTGGAGTGCGTCGCTCCTAGCGGGCGCCAATGAGCAGTTCTTC. Translation: CAWSASLLAGANEQFF.

The CDR3 protein is CASSYSEEYEQYF. Here the CDR3 DNA reads TGTGCCAGCAGTTACTCGGAGGAATACGAGCAGTACTTC. The chain uses TRBV6-2 or TRBV6-3 and TRBJ2-7; the D gene is possibly TRBD2 (5 bases). Germline assignment: CDR1 MNHEY and CDR2 SVGEGT. This CDR3 comprises 13 residues. Deletions cut 0 bases from V and 4 bases from J, with 7 bases between.

The rearrangement links TRBV5-1 to TRBJ1-4; 10 nucleotides agree with TRBD1. There are 15 residues in the CDR3. V lost 4 bases to trimming and J lost 7 bases; unmatched junction nucleotides: 7. From germline, CDR1 is SGHRS and CDR2 YFSETQ. The CDR3 DNA is TGCGCCAGCAGCCCGACGGGGACAGGGGTTGAAAAACTGTTTTTT. Its translation is CASSPTGTGVEKLFF.

This chain's CDR3 is CASSYTGGIGEAFF. In DNA form, the CDR3 reads TGTGCCAGCAGTTACACAGGAGGGATAGGTGAAGCTTTCTTT. The V gene is TRBV6-5, the J gene TRBJ1-1, with a tentative D call TRBD1 (5 bases). The CDR3 is 14 residues long. The germline V gene has CDR1 MNHEY and CDR2 SVGAGI. Trimming left V 2 bases short and J 7 bases short, with 14 bases between.

The chain links TRBV5-1 to TRBJ2-3; 12 bases are a match to TRBD2. J gave up 4 bases and V 7 bases, and 13 bases lay outside the gene matches. The germline V gene has CDR1 SGHRS and CDR2 YFSETQ. The length of the CDR3 is 17 residues. The CDR3 DNA is TGCGCCAGCTCCCCCGGGCGGCTAGCGGGAGGGTCAGATACGCAGTATTTT. It codes for CASSPGRLAGGSDTQYF.

The chain employs TRBV2 and TRBJ1-6; weak D call: TRBD1 (5 bases). The CDR3 is made up of 14 amino acids. The germline CDR1 and CDR2 sequences are SNHLY and FYNNEI. V lost 11 bases and J 8 bases, leaving 19 bases between the germline ends. The CDR3 is CAPNKLGADSPLHF. Written as DNA, the CDR3 is TGTGCCCCGAACAAGTTAGGGGCCGATTCACCCCTCCACTTT.

This chain connects TRBV19 to TRBJ2-2; 9 nucleotides agree with TRBD1. Germline lookup yields CDR1 LNHDA and CDR2 SQIVND (reference sequence). V shed 5 bases and J 7 bases; nucleotides not matched to a gene: 8. The CDR3 length is 15 residues. CDR3 DNA: TGTGCCAGTAGTCTCAACCGGGACAGGGTCGGGGAGCTGTTTTTT. It is translated as CASSLNRDRVGELFF.

Details on this clone: One junction end disagrees with the germline gene, perhaps due to a read error. J is TRBJ1-1 and V is TRBV3-1 (or the pseudogene TRBV3-2); a possible D gene is TRBD1 (6 bases). CDR1 is LGHDT, CDR2 YNNKEL, per germline (reference sequence). The CDR3 loop spans 14 amino acids. CDR3 residues: CASSQLTGIADAFF. For the CDR3, the DNA is TGTGCCAGCAGCCAGTTAACAGGGATTGCTGATGCTTTCTTT.

The chain carries TRBV7-9 and TRBJ1-1; D remains ambiguous. This CDR3 has 12 residues. V was pared by 5 bases and J by 8 bases, with 12 bases between. Per the germline V gene, CDR1 is SEHNR and CDR2 is FQNEAQ (reference sequence). In DNA, the CDR3 is TGTGCCAGCAGCCCCCGCACTATAGAAGCTTTCTTT. This codes for CASSPRTIEAFF. Full variable domain (missing parts from reference TRBV7-9 and TRBJ1-1): DTGVSQNPRHKITKRGQNVTFRCDPISEHNRLYWYRQTLGQGPEFLTYFQNEAQLEKSRLLSDRFSAERPKGSFSTLEIQRTEQGDSAMYLCASSPRTIEAFFGQGTRLTVV.

With respect to this clone: This same CDR3 is encoded by further DNA sequences in the sample. The genes are TRBV12-3 or TRBV12-4 and TRBJ1-2, with D unclear. The V and J ends lost 3 bases and 4 bases respectively, with 3 bases between them. The CDR3 is 11 residues long. The DNA for the CDR3 is TGTGCCAGCAGTTTCCTCTATGGCTACACCTTC. Its protein product is CASSFLYGYTF.

V gene TRBV6-4 combines with J gene TRBJ2-7; 11 bases map to TRBD1. CDR1 and CDR2 (germline): MRHNA, SNTAGT. The CDR3 is 22 amino acids. V shed 1 base and J 0 bases; nucleotides not matched to a gene: 20. The CDR3 sequence: CASSDCVEVGDRGFVSSYEQYF. The CDR3 nucleotides read TGTGCCAGCAGTGACTGCGTTGAGGTCGGGGACAGGGGGTTCGTCAGCTCCTACGAGCAGTACTTC.

This rearrangement joins TRBV9 to TRBJ2-2; D might be TRBD1 (5 bases). V was clipped by 4 bases and J by 7 bases, with 14 bases between them. This CDR3 spans 14 amino acids. CDR1 is SGDLS, CDR2 YYNGEE, per germline. The DNA for the CDR3 is TGTGCCAGCAGCCTTCAGACAGTTCACGGGGAGCTGTTTTTT. Amino acid sequence: CASSLQTVHGELFF.

This chain links TRBV12-5 with TRBJ1-1, with D hard to call. V was trimmed by 7 bases and J by 4 bases, leaving 16 bases between them. CDR3 size: 14 residues. The germline V gene encodes CDR1 LGHNT and CDR2 FRNRAP. CDR3 nucleotides: TGTGCTAGTGCCCCTGGACGGGAGAGCACTGAAGCTTTCTTT. The encoded protein is CASAPGRESTEAFF. Combining the CDR3 with reference TRBV12-5 and TRBJ1-1 gives the whole variable domain DARVTQTPRHKVTEMGQEVTMRCQPILGHNTVFWYRQTMMQGLELLAYFRNRAPLDDSGMPKDRFSAEMPDATLATLKIQPSEPRDSAVYFCASAPGRESTEAFFGQGTRLTVV.

This sequence joins TRBV3-1 (or the pseudogene TRBV3-2) and TRBJ1-2, with D unclear. Per germline, CDR1 LGHDT and CDR2 YNNKEL (reference sequence). CDR3 size: 14 residues. Trimming took off 1 base at V and 0 bases at J, with 6 bases between the two ends. The CDR3 DNA reads TGTGCCAGCAGCCAAGTCAGGACTAACTATGGCTACACCTTC. Its translation: CASSQVRTNYGYTF.

The chain combines TRBV11-3 with TRBJ2-3; TRBD2 aligns across 8 bases. Trimming removed 4 bases from V and 14 bases from J; junction bases left unmatched: 14. In germline, CDR1 is SGHNT, CDR2 YENEEA. The CDR3 spans 14 residues. The DNA of the CDR3 is TGTGCCAGCAGCTCGGGTCTCCGGGAGGGATTTCGGTATTTT. Translation: CASSSGLREGFRYF.

The CDR3 loop reads CASRGASDTIYF. The CDR3 bases are TGTGCCAGCAGGGGCGCTAGCGACACCATATATTTT. This chain joins TRBV12-3 or TRBV12-4 and TRBJ1-3; no definite D call. Trimming pared 6 bases from V and 8 bases from J, leaving 11 bases between. This CDR3 spans 12 amino acids.

This clone was counted only a few times. This sequence joins TRBV5-1 and TRBJ1-6, with a tentative D call TRBD1 (6 bases). CDR1 SGHRS and CDR2 YFSETQ come from the germline V gene. Trimming took off 4 bases at V and 0 bases at J, with 8 bases between the two ends. CDR3 length: 15 amino acids. CDR3 residues: CASSQGSSYNSPLHF. The DNA for the CDR3 is TGCGCCAGCAGCCAGGGGAGCTCCTATAATTCACCCCTCCACTTT.

CDR3 loop: CSVATSSYEQYF. The CDR3 DNA follows: TGCAGCGTTGCAACTAGCTCCTACGAGCAGTACTTC. The rearrangement joins TRBV29-1 to TRBJ2-7, with a weak D call TRBD2 (5 bases). This CDR3 is built from 12 residues. Deletions cut 4 bases from V and 0 bases from J, with 7 bases between. Germline V lookup: CDR1 SQVTM, CDR2 ANQGSEA.

The rearrangement uses TRBV5-1 and TRBJ2-3; D is uncertain. The germline V gene encodes CDR1 SGHRS and CDR2 YFSETQ. CDR3 size: 13 residues. Trimming shortened V by 2 bases and J by 7 bases, and 11 bases separated the two germline ends. CDR3 residues: CASSFNSANTQYF. For the CDR3, the DNA is TGCGCCAGCAGCTTCAATTCAGCGAATACGCAGTATTTT.

The V call is TRBV6-4, the J call TRBJ1-2; 10 bases line up with TRBD1. The V gene's germline CDR1 is MRHNA and CDR2 SNTAGT. CDR3 length equals 16 residues. The ends lost 0 bases at V and 8 bases at J; junction bases unmatched: 9. The CDR3 DNA sequence: TGTGCCAGCAGTGACTCCCGGACAGGGGGTTTGAGGGGCTACACCTTC. This gives the protein CASSDSRTGGLRGYTF.

The chain couples TRBV30 to TRBJ1-3; a weak D match, TRBD1 (5 bases). Trimming removed 4 bases from V and 0 bases from J, with 10 bases in between. CDR1 and CDR2 (germline): GTSNPN, SVGIG (reference sequence). CDR3 length equals 14 residues. CDR3 DNA sequence: TGTGCCTGGATTGGGGCTGGCTCTGGAAACACCATATATTTT. Its protein product is CAWIGAGSGNTIYF.

This clone has a single count. V usage is TRBV19 and J usage is TRBJ2-4, with 9 bases matching TRBD1. Trimming took 5 bases from V and 0 from J; bases not matched to a gene: 23. CDR3 length: 22 amino acids. The germline CDR1 and CDR2 sequences are LNHDA and SQIVND (reference sequence). DNA for the CDR3: TGTGCCAGTAGTCTGGAAGGCCGGCGGGACAGGGATCGTGGGGTAGCCAAAAACATTCAGTACTTC. Amino acid sequence: CASSLEGRRDRDRGVAKNIQYF.